The rows below give T cell receptor beta chains drawn from one sample of a study of CD8 T cells in Susac syndrome. TCRdb re-called the immunoSEQ multiplex PCR reads through MiXCR, storing one row per CDR3 protein. The sample holds some 150,000 distinct CDR3 sequences; nearly 97% are singletons and the top ten take 0.14% to 0.15%. Material: CD8+ T cells from PBMCs. The receptors stem from a human donor with multiple sclerosis. CDR3s include the opening cysteine and the closing phenylalanine or tryptophan. The D gene is left open where the match is weak. Some rows mark clone size as missing; the rest say once, few, many or name a class of expanded clone.

-,TRBV30,-,TRBJ1-1,TGTGCCTGGGATAAAGGCATACAGGGGAACACTGAAGCTTTCTTT,CAWDKGIQGNTEAFF
-,TRBV25-1,-,TRBJ2-2,TGTGCCAGCAGTGGGGAGGGGGCCGGGGAGCTGTTTTTT,CASSGEGAGELFF
-,TRBV15,-,TRBJ2-7,TGTGCCACCAGCACCCCTGGGGTTGGACTCTACGAGCAGTACTTC,CATSTPGVGLYEQYF
-,TRBV27,-,TRBJ2-6,TGTGCCAGCAGTTCCTCGGGAGTAGCTGGGGCCAACGTCCTGACTTTC,CASSSSGVAGANVLTF
-,TRBV27,-,TRBJ2-6,TGTGCCAGCAGTCTAGCGACTCTTTCGGGGGCCAACGTCCTGACTTTC,CASSLATLSGANVLTF
-,TRBV30,-,TRBJ2-6,TGTGCCTGGAGCGGTGGGCAATACCCCCTAGGGGCCAACGTCCTGACTTTC,CAWSGGQYPLGANVLTF
-,TRBV6-5,-,TRBJ1-4,TGTGCCAGCAGGACGAGGACTAATGAAAAACTGTTTTTT,CASRTRTNEKLFF
-,TRBV29-1,-,TRBJ2-7,TGCAGCGTTGATAAGGGCGAGCAGTACTTC,CSVDKGEQYF
-,TRBV29-1,-,TRBJ2-7,TGCAGCGTATGGGGGGTTTTCCACGAGCAGTACTTC,CSVWGVFHEQYF
-,TRBV1,-,TRBJ1-2,TGCACCAGCAGCCAAGTCTCACGGGGACGGAGGACTAACTATGGCTACACCTTC,CTSSQVSRGRRTNYGYTF
-,TRBV29-1,-,TRBJ1-2,TGCAGCGTTATTCTCGGCAGGGCCGACTATGGCTACACCTTC,CSVILGRADYGYTF
-,TRBV20-1,-,TRBJ1-2,TGCAGTGCTAGAGACCCGCTCAGCGTAGGGGCCTATGGCTACACCTTC,CSARDPLSVGAYGYTF
-,TRBV4-1,-,TRBJ1-1,TGCGCCAGCAGCCAAGGGCAGGGGAGCGCTGAAGCTTTCTTT,CASSQGQGSAEAFF
-,TRBV30,-,TRBJ1-1,TGTGCCTGGAGTTTTCCGTTGACATACTTGGGGAACACTGAAGCTTTCTTT,CAWSFPLTYLGNTEAFF
-,TRBV29-1,-,TRBJ2-7,TGCAGCGTTGAAGAGGACGAGGGGGCCTACGAGCAGTACTTC,CSVEEDEGAYEQYF
-,TRBV30,-,TRBJ1-1,TGTGCCTGGAGCGGGCGGCACACTGAAGCTTTCTTT,CAWSGRHTEAFF
once,TRBV3-1,-,TRBJ2-1,TGTGCCAGCAGCCCGACTAGTGAGGAGCAGTTCTTC,CASSPTSEEQFF
-,TRBV25-1,-,TRBJ2-1,TGTGCCAGCAGTGAATCCCTACCAGGGGTAGATGAGCAGTTCTTC,CASSESLPGVDEQFF
-,TRBV2,-,TRBJ1-5,TGTGCCAGCAGTCCTTCCGGGACTGGTAGCAATCAGCCCCAGCATTTT,CASSPSGTGSNQPQHF
-,TRBV20-1,-,TRBJ1-5,TGCAGTGCTGGATTACTGGAGTCTGGTCAGCCCCAGCATTTT,CSAGLLESGQPQHF
-,TRBV7-9,TRBD1,TRBJ2-7,TGTGCCAGCAGCTCCACAAAGACGGGACAGGGGTTCCACGAGCAGTACTTC,CASSSTKTGQGFHEQYF
-,TRBV7-9,TRBD1,TRBJ2-7,TGTGCCAGCAGCTTAGCCCAGGGGGCTACCGACGAGCAGTACTTC,CASSLAQGATDEQYF
once,TRBV30,-,TRBJ2-7,TGTGCCTGGTCACTTTGGCCGACGAGCTCCTACGAGCAGTACTTC,CAWSLWPTSSYEQYF
-,TRBV9,TRBD1,TRBJ1-4,TGTGCCAGCAGCGGGACAGGGGGCCTTAATGAAAAACTGTTTTTT,CASSGTGGLNEKLFF
-,TRBV27,TRBD2,TRBJ2-5,TGTGCCAGCGGGGGGGTGACCGGGGAGACCCAGTACTTC,CASGGVTGETQYF
-,TRBV6-1,-,TRBJ2-3,TGTGCCAGCAGTGAACTGGTGAGCACAGATACGCAGTATTTT,CASSELVSTDTQYF
once,TRBV6-5,-,TRBJ2-3,TGTGCCAGCAGCGTTACAGGGACCAGCACAGATACGCAGTATTTT,CASSVTGTSTDTQYF
-,TRBV29-1,-,TRBJ2-2,TGCAGCGTTGTCAGTAACACCGGGGAGCTGTTTTTT,CSVVSNTGELFF
-,TRBV29-1,-,TRBJ1-2,TGCGGAGTGAGGAGGCCTACTTATGGCTACACCTTC,CGVRRPTYGYTF
-,TRBV20-1,-,TRBJ2-1,TGCAGTGCTAGAGATCGGTCTCTGGACGGCGCCAGGAATGAGCAGTTCTTC,CSARDRSLDGARNEQFF
-,TRBV19,-,TRBJ1-5,TGTGCCAGTAGTACCCGGGCCCTCAATCAGCCCCAGCATTTT,CASSTRALNQPQHF
-,TRBV7-9,-,TRBJ2-1,TGTGCCAGCCGTAACCTCGGTGATGAGCAGTTCTTC,CASRNLGDEQFF
-,TRBV9,-,TRBJ2-1,TGTGCCAGCAGACCCGATACCTACAATGAGCAGTTCTTC,CASRPDTYNEQFF